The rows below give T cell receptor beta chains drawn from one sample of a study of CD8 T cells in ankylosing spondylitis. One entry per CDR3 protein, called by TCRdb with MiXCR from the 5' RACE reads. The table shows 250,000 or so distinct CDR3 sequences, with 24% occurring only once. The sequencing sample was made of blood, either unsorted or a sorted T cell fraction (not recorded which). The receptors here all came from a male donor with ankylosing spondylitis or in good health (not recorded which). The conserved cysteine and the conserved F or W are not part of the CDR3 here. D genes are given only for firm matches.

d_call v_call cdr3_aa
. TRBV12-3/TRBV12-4 ASSLGSGGYEQY
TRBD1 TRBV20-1 SAGPTGGLDTQY
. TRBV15 ATTTTGTETQY
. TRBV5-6 ASGSGTERTQY
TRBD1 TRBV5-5 ASSFPGQGTGELF
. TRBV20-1 SAREGGNSPLH
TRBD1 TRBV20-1 SAIGQVMNTEAF
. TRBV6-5 ASSYKGRGETQY
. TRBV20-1 RRGSGGLYEQY
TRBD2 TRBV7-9 ASSYPKAGGWTDTQY
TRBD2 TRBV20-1 SARPAGGPSYNEQF
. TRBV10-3 AISAPPTGELF
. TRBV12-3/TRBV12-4 ASSSQGYNTGELF
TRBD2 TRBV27 ASSSFSGGTNEQF
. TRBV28 ASYSLNTGELF
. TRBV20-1 SAREGLVRRETQY
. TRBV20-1 SAPGHSSYNSPLH
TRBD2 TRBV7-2 ASTRDYLTYEQY
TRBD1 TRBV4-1 ASSQRTGEGSDEQF
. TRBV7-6 ASSLGTHSYEQY
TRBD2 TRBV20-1 SASGGAPKNIQY
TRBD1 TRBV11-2 ASSWDRATEAF
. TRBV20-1 SASRQDYTGELF
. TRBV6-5 ASSYTNYRGTDTQY
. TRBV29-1 SAQTRTNEKLF
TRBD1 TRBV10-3 AIRDRDEQY
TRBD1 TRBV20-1 SATRDRGSSYTEAF
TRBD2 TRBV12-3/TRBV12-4 ASSRTSGGGRY